Each of the 27 T cell receptor beta chains below was sequenced from the same sample in a study of Ad26.COV2.S vaccination and SARS-CoV-2 variants. Using immunoSEQ multiplex PCR, the repertoire was profiled, and TCRdb retains in-frame clones only, with some absent. The repertoire includes approximately 410,000 clones, 92% of them detected once, and around 1.7% sits in the top ten. Stated treatment: some 19 received Ad26.COV2.S at low or high dose, single or two shots; 5 received placebo; per-sample allocation not given. The study sampled participants on day 63 after the first vaccine or placebo injection. This material consisted of peripheral blood, taken in a trial of Ad26.COV2.S vaccine versus placebo. The receptors derive from a person between 18 and 59 years old who received the Ad26.COV2.S COVID-19 vaccine or a placebo.

The chain carries TRBV30 and TRBJ2-5; 7 bases align to TRBD1. Germline V CDR1 and CDR2: GTSNPN, SVGIG (reference sequence). The CDR3 loop spans 14 amino acids. V dropped 2 bases and J dropped 2; count of bases not matched to a gene: 5. Written as DNA, the CDR3 is TGTGCCTGGAGTACGGACAGGAGACAAGAGACCCAGTACTTC. This translates into CAWSTDRRQETQYF. Combining the CDR3 with reference TRBV30 and TRBJ2-5 gives the whole variable domain SQTIHQWPATLVQPVGSPLSLECTVEGTSNPNLYWYRQAAGRGLQLLFYSVGIGQISSEVPQNLSASRPQDRQFILSSKKLLLSDSGFYLCAWSTDRRQETQYFGPGTRLLVL.

This chain links TRBV5-4 with TRBJ2-5; possibly TRBD2 for D (6 bases). Deletions cut 5 bases from V and 5 bases from J, with 13 bases between. This CDR3 contains 13 residues. Germline CDR1 reads SGHNT; CDR2 reads YYREEE (reference sequence). The CDR3 is CASRGGTRETQYF. The DNA for the CDR3 is TGTGCCAGCAGAGGAGGGACTCGGGAGACCCAGTACTTC.

The chain uses TRBV11-2 and TRBJ1-1; 7 bases line up with TRBD1. CDR1 and CDR2 from the germline V gene are SGHAT and FQNNGV. This CDR3 has 12 residues. V dropped 4 bases and J dropped 6; count of bases not matched to a gene: 2. The CDR3 coding sequence is TGTGCCAGCAGCTCGACAGGGCCTGAAGCTTTCTTT. The encoded protein is CASSSTGPEAFF.

The rearrangement links TRBV7-2 to TRBJ2-5; 7 bases are shared with TRBD1. Germline trimming cut 2 bases from V and 2 bases from J; bases unmatched to any gene: 8. The CDR3 covers 16 residues. Germline assignment: CDR1 SGHTA and CDR2 FQGNSA. Written as DNA, the CDR3 is TGTGCCAGCAGCTTACAGACAGGGAATTTTCAAGAGACCCAGTACTTC. Amino acid sequence: CASSLQTGNFQETQYF.

This clone was recorded once. The V gene is TRBV6-1, the J gene TRBJ1-2; 9 bases match TRBD1. This CDR3 region has 14 residues. In germline, CDR1 is MNHNS, CDR2 SASEGT. V lost 6 bases, J lost 4 bases, and 6 bases stayed unmatched. Here the CDR3 reads CASSQQDRGYGYTF. CDR3 nucleotides: TGTGCCAGCAGCCAACAGGACAGGGGCTATGGCTACACCTTC.

This chain uses TRBV7-9 with TRBJ1-1, with D tentatively TRBD1 (5 bases). The germline V gene encodes CDR1 SEHNR and CDR2 FQNEAQ (reference sequence). V was trimmed by 4 bases and J by 11 bases, leaving 20 bases between them. The CDR3 totals 14 residues. CDR3 sequence reads: CASSSSNKGFGAFF. The CDR3 DNA follows: TGTGCCAGCAGCTCCTCTAACAAGGGGTTCGGGGCTTTCTTT.

The CDR3 reads CASSLTAGANVLTF. CDR3 nucleotide sequence: TGTGCCAGTTCTTTGACCGCCGGGGCCAACGTCCTGACTTTC. V and J are TRBV19 and TRBJ2-6, with unresolved D. Trimming cost V 8 bases and J 4 bases, with 12 bases left between them. CDR3 length equals 14 residues. The germline CDR1 and CDR2 sequences are LNHDA and SQIVND (reference sequence).

The chain uses TRBV14 and TRBJ2-5; maybe TRBD1 (6 bases). The V end was cut by 0 bases, the J end by 2 bases, with 13 bases between. The CDR3 runs to 16 residues. Germline V CDR1 and CDR2: SGHDN, FVKESK. Written as DNA, the CDR3 is TGTGCCAGCAGCCAAGAGCCCTACAGGGCTCAAGAGACCCAGTACTTC. The encoded protein is CASSQEPYRAQETQYF.

The chain is built from TRBV18 and TRBJ2-1; D might be TRBD1 (5 bases). The CDR3 is 13 residues long. From germline, CDR1 is KGHSH and CDR2 LQKENI. Trimming took off 1 base at V and 14 bases at J, with 15 bases between the two ends. In nucleotides, the CDR3 is TGTGCCAGCTCACCACAAGACGCCAGGGTGAAGTTCTTC. Protein sequence: CASSPQDARVKFF.

Regarding this clone: Relative to the germline gene, one junction end is altered; a read error may explain this. The chain carries TRBV5-8 and TRBJ2-1; 9 bases agree with TRBD1. In germline, CDR1 is SGHTS, CDR2 YDEGEE. This CDR3 spans 16 amino acids. The chain's CDR3 is CSSSDPDRGFVNEQFF. Here the CDR3 DNA reads TGTTCCAGCAGCGATCCTGACAGGGGGTTCGTAAATGAGCAGTTCTTC.

The J gene is TRBJ2-3, the V gene TRBV15, with 10 bases matching TRBD2. V was pared by 5 bases and J by 3 bases, with 5 bases of the junction left unmatched. The germline V gene encodes CDR1 LNHNV and CDR2 YYDKDF (reference sequence). The CDR3 length is 15 residues. The CDR3 sequence: CATSFRTSGTDTQYF. DNA of the CDR3: TGTGCCACCAGCTTCCGGACTAGCGGAACAGATACGCAGTATTTT.

For the CDR3, the DNA is TGTGCCAGTAGTCGTGGCGGTGGGTTAATTAATGAGCAGTTCTTC. It codes for CASSRGGGLINEQFF. The rearrangement joins TRBV19 to TRBJ2-1; no firm D call. The V end was cut by 5 bases, the J end by 7 bases, with 18 bases between. This CDR3 region has 15 residues. In germline, CDR1 is LNHDA, CDR2 SQIVND (reference sequence).

This clone was found once. This rearrangement joins TRBV30 to TRBJ2-3; D gene unclear. V gave up 2 bases and J gave up 4 bases, with 4 bases separating them. Germline loops: CDR1 GTSNPN, CDR2 SVGIG (reference sequence). This CDR3 spans 11 amino acids. CDR3 sequence reads: CAWSQADTQYF. CDR3 coding DNA: TGTGCCTGGAGTCAGGCAGATACGCAGTATTTT. The full variable domain, its missing parts supplied by reference TRBV30 and TRBJ2-3, is SQTIHQWPATLVQPVGSPLSLECTVEGTSNPNLYWYRQAAGRGLQLLFYSVGIGQISSEVPQNLSASRPQDRQFILSSKKLLLSDSGFYLCAWSQADTQYFGPGTRLTVL.

The count of this clone is one. The rearrangement links TRBV10-3 to TRBJ2-7; a weak D match, TRBD2 (6 bases). V lost 7 bases and J lost 4, with 20 bases in between. This CDR3 comprises 15 residues. Germline V gene sequence: CDR1 ENHRY, CDR2 SYGVKD. CDR3: CAIKASSSAGYEQYF. CDR3 sequence (DNA): TGTGCCATCAAAGCTAGCTCGTCGGCGGGATACGAGCAGTACTTC.

This sequence joins TRBV10-3 and TRBJ2-3, with D perhaps TRBD1 (8 bases). The CDR3 length is 18 residues. Looked up from germline, CDR1 is ENHRY and CDR2 is SYGVKD. V dropped 2 bases and J dropped 4 bases, with 22 bases sitting between them. CDR3 residues: CAISEPPRTGRGPDTQYF. The CDR3 bases are TGTGCCATCAGTGAGCCCCCAAGGACAGGGCGGGGGCCAGATACGCAGTATTTT.

This chain links TRBV3-1 (or the pseudogene TRBV3-2) with TRBJ2-1, with 11 bases identical to TRBD2. From germline, CDR1 is LGHDT and CDR2 YNNKEL (reference sequence). This CDR3 has 15 residues. J gave up 9 bases and V 5 bases, and 9 bases lay outside the gene matches. The DNA of the CDR3 is TGTGCCAGCAGCGGTACGTTAGCGGGGGGGCCTGAGCAGTTCTTC. It yields the protein CASSGTLAGGPEQFF.

This clone was seen a single time. J is TRBJ2-5 and V is TRBV7-2; D is possibly TRBD2 (7 bases). The CDR3 is 13 amino acids. Germline-derived CDR1 and CDR2 are SGHTA and FQGNSA. Trimming took 4 bases from V and 8 from J, leaving 14 bases between them. CDR3 sequence (DNA): TGTGCCAGCAGCTCGGGGGGCCCGATCACCCAGTACTTC. This gives the protein CASSSGGPITQYF. Looking up the rest from reference TRBV7-2 and TRBJ2-5 gives the full variable domain: GAGVSQSPSNKVTEKGKDVELRCDPISGHTALYWYRQSLGQGLEFLIYFQGNSAPDKSGLPSDRFSAERTGGSVSTLTIQRTQQEDSAVYLCASSSGGPITQYFGPGTRLLVL.

For this clone: Other DNA sequences in this sample translate to the same CDR3. The rearrangement uses TRBV15 and TRBJ1-3, with D maybe TRBD1 (5 bases). This CDR3 is built from 15 residues. The V gene lost 0 bases and the J gene lost 1 base, with 7 bases spanning the gap. Germline V gene data show CDR1 as LNHNV and CDR2 as YYDKDF (reference sequence). For the CDR3, the DNA is TGTGCCACCAGCAGAGATCGGGGGTCTGGAAACACCATATATTTT. Amino acids: CATSRDRGSGNTIYF. The complete variable domain, with remaining parts taken from reference TRBV15 and TRBJ1-3, reads DAMVIQNPRYQVTQFGKPVTLSCSQTLNHNVMYWYQQKSSQAPKLLFHYYDKDFNNEADTPDNFQSRRPNTSFCFLDIRSPGLGDTAMYLCATSRDRGSGNTIYFGEGSWLTVV.

The chain couples TRBV6-5 to TRBJ1-1, with a tentative D call TRBD1 (5 bases). This CDR3 contains 13 residues. Trimming removed 5 bases at V and 6 bases at J, with 13 bases between. CDR1 MNHEY and CDR2 SVGAGI come from the germline V gene. CDR3 protein: CASSNGAIAEAFF. As DNA, the CDR3 is TGTGCCAGCAGTAACGGGGCCATAGCTGAAGCTTTCTTT.

This chain links TRBV11-2 with TRBJ2-1; D is perhaps TRBD1 (6 bases). This CDR3 is 18 amino acids long. In germline, CDR1 is SGHAT, CDR2 FQNNGV. V lost 5 bases and J 5 bases, leaving 25 bases between the germline ends. Here the CDR3 DNA reads TGTGCCAGCAGCCGAAATATAGGAACAGGGTTTGGGAACAATGAGCAGTTCTTC. Translation: CASSRNIGTGFGNNEQFF.

The J gene is TRBJ1-2, the V gene TRBV6-5, with 8 bases lining up with TRBD1. The CDR3 extends over 15 amino acids. Trimming at V came to 6 bases and at J to 3 bases, leaving 9 bases not matched to a gene. Germline CDR1 is MNHEY and CDR2 is SVGAGI. For the CDR3, the DNA is TGTGCCAGCAGCACGAACCAGGGGGCGGACTATGGCTACACCTTC. As protein: CASSTNQGADYGYTF.

Note on this clone: The junction differs from germline at one of its ends, possibly a read error. The chain is built from TRBV7-9 and TRBJ1-3; D ambiguous. CDR3 size: 12 residues. Germline V lookup: CDR1 SEHNR, CDR2 FQNEAQ (reference sequence). The CDR3 loop is CASSLDGRRRDF. In DNA, the CDR3 is TGTGCCAGCAGCCTAGACGGCAGGCGGCGGGATTTT.

Turning to this clone: Other nucleotide sequences in the sample specify the same CDR3. V and J are TRBV18 and TRBJ2-3, with D possibly being TRBD1 or TRBD2 (5 bases each). Germline V gene lookup returns CDR1 KGHSH and CDR2 LQKENI. The CDR3 loop spans 13 amino acids. Trimming shortened V by 3 bases and J by 4 bases, and 8 bases separated the two germline ends. The DNA of the CDR3 is TGTGCCAGCTCACCCGGGGCTGCAGATACGCAGTATTTT. This encodes CASSPGAADTQYF. Full variable domain (remainder filled in from reference TRBV18 and TRBJ2-3): NAGVMQNPRHLVRRRGQEARLRCSPMKGHSHVYWYRQLPEEGLKFMVYLQKENIIDESGMPKERFSAEFPKEGPSILRIQQVVRGDSAAYFCASSPGAADTQYFGPGTRLTVL.

V is TRBV10-2 and J is TRBJ2-1; D assignment may be TRBD1 or TRBD2 (8 bases each). Between the trimmed V and J ends, which lost 4 bases and 10 bases, there was a span of 20 bases. Germline V lookup: CDR1 WSHSY, CDR2 SAAADI. This CDR3 contains 15 residues. CDR3 protein: CASSGSGGNRGEQFF. CDR3 nucleotide sequence: TGCGCCAGCAGTGGGAGCGGGGGCAACAGGGGGGAGCAGTTCTTC.

V gene TRBV4-2 combines with J gene TRBJ1-1; no clear D. Germline CDR1 reads LGHNA; CDR2 reads YNFKEQ. V gave up 1 base and J gave up 4 bases, with 7 bases separating them. The CDR3 is 13 residues long. The DNA for the CDR3 is TGTGCCAGCAGCCAAGGGGAAAGCACTGAAGCTTTCTTT. This codes for CASSQGESTEAFF.

J is TRBJ1-6 and V is TRBV30; TRBD1 is a possible D gene (6 bases). Germline CDR1 GTSNPN, CDR2 SVGIG (reference sequence). This CDR3 is 14 amino acids long. V was cut by 0 bases and J by 14 bases, with 17 bases left in between. CDR3 nucleotide sequence: TGTGCCTGGAGTGTACGGGGGGGCCTCGCATCCCTCCACTTT. Amino acids: CAWSVRGGLASLHF.

This chain uses TRBV28 with TRBJ2-1, with TRBD1 identical over 7 bases. The CDR3 is 15 amino acids. J gave up 5 bases and V 7 bases, and 11 bases lay outside the gene matches. Germline values: CDR1 MDHEN, CDR2 SYDVKM. CDR3 sequence reads: CASIQTGAGNNEQFF. The CDR3, as DNA: TGTGCCAGCATCCAAACAGGGGCCGGGAACAATGAGCAGTTCTTC.